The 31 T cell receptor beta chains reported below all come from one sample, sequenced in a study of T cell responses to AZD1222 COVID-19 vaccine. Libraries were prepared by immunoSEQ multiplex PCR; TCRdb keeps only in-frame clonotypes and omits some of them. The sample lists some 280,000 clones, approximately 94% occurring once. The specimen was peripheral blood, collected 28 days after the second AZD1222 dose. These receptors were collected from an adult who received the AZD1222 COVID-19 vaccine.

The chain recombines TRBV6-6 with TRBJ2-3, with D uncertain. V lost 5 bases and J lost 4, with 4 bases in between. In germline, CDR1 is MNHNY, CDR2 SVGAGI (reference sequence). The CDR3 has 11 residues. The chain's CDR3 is CASSPADTQYF. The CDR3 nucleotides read TGTGCCAGCAGTCCGGCAGATACGCAGTATTTT.

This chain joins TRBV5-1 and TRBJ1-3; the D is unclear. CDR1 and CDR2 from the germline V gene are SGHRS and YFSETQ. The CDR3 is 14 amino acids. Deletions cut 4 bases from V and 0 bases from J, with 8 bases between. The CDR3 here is CASSPVSSGNTIYF. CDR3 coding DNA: TGCGCCAGCAGCCCTGTCAGCTCTGGAAACACCATATATTTT.

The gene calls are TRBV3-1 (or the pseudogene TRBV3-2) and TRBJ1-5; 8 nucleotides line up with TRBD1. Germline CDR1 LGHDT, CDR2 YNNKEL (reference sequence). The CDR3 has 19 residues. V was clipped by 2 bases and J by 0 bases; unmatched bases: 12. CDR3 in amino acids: CASSQFSGGNPYSNQPQHF. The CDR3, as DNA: TGTGCCAGCAGCCAATTCTCAGGGGGCAACCCTTATAGCAATCAGCCCCAGCATTTT.

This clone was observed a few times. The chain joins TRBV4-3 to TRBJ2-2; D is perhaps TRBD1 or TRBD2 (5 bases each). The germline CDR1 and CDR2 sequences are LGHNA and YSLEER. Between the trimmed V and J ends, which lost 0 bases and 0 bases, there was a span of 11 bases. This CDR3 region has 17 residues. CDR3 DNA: TGCGCCAGCAGCCAAGATCTGGGGACCCCGAACACCGGGGAGCTGTTTTTT. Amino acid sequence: CASSQDLGTPNTGELFF.

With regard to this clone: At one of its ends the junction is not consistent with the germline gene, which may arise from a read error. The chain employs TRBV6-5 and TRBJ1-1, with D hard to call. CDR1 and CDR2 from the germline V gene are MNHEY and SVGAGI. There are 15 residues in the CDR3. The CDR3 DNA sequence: TGTGCCAGCAGATACTGGGCCGACACGAACACTGAAGCTTTCTTT. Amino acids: CASRYWADTNTEAFF.

CDR3 loop: CASSRDRGGYTF. In nucleotides, the CDR3 is TGTGCCAGCAGCCGTGACAGGGGAGGCTACACCTTC. This sequence joins TRBV11-2 and TRBJ1-2, with 8 bases that match TRBD1. V lost 5 bases, J lost 8 bases, and 4 bases stayed unmatched. Germline V gene lookup returns CDR1 SGHAT and CDR2 FQNNGV. The CDR3 loop spans 12 amino acids.

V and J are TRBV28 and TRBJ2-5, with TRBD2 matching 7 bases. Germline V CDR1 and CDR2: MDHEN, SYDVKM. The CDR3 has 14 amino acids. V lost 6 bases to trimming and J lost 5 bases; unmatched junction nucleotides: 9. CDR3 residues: CASSTSAGVETQYF. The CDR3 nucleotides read TGTGCCAGCAGCACTAGCGCGGGGGTGGAGACCCAGTACTTC.

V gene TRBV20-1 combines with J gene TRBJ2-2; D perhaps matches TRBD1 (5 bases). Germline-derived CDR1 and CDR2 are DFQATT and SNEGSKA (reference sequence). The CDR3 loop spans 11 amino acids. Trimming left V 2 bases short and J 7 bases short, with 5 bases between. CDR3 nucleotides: TGCAGTGCTAGACAGGGCGGGGAGCTGTTTTTT. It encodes CSARQGGELFF.

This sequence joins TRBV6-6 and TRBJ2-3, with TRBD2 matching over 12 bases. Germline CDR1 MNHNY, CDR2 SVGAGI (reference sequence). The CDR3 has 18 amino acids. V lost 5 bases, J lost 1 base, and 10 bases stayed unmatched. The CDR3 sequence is CASSRRRLAGVGTDTQYF. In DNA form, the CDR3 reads TGTGCCAGCAGTCGTAGGAGACTAGCGGGAGTTGGCACAGATACGCAGTATTTT.

CDR3 residues: CASSLTAGNTEAFF. The CDR3 region has the DNA TGTGCCAGCAGCTTAACCGCAGGGAACACTGAAGCTTTCTTT. The rearrangement links TRBV11-2 to TRBJ1-1, with D unresolved. CDR1 and CDR2 (germline): SGHAT, FQNNGV. CDR3 size: 14 residues. V lost 2 bases, J lost 1 base, and 8 bases lay in between.

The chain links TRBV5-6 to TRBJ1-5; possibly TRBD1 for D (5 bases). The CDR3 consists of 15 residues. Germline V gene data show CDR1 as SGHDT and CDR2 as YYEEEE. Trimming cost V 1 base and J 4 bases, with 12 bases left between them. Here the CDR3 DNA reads TGTGCCAGCAGCTTGCGAGGGGTCGGGAATCAGCCCCAGCATTTT. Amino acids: CASSLRGVGNQPQHF.

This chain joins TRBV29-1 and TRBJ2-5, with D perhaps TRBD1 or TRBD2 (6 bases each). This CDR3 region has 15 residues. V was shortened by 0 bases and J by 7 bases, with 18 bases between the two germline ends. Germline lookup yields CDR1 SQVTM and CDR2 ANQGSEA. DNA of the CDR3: TGCAGCGTTGAAGACCTCGGAAGGGGGGACGGGACCCAGTACTTC. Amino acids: CSVEDLGRGDGTQYF. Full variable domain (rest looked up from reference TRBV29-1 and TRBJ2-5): SAVISQKPSRDICQRGTSLTIQCQVDSQVTMMFWYRQQPGQSLTLIATANQGSEATYESGFVIDKFPISRPNLTFSTLTVSNMSPEDSSIYLCSVEDLGRGDGTQYFGPGTRLLVL.

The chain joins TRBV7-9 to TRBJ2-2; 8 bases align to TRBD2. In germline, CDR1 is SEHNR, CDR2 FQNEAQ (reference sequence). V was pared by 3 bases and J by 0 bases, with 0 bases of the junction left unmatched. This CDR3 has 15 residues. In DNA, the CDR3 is TGTGCCAGCAGCTTTAGCGGGGCGAACACCGGGGAGCTGTTTTTT. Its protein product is CASSFSGANTGELFF.

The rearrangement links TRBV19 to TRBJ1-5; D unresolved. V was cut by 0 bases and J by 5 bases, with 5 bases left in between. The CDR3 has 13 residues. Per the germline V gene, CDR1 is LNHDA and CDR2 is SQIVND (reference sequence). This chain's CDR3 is CASSIDPDQPQHF. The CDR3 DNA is TGTGCCAGTAGTATAGATCCTGATCAGCCCCAGCATTTT. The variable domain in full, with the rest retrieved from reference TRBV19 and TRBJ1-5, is DGGITQSPKYLFRKEGQNVTLSCEQNLNHDAMYWYRQDPGQGLRLIYYSQIVNDFQKGDIAEGYSVSREKKESFPLTVTSAQKNPTAFYLCASSIDPDQPQHFGDGTRLSIL.

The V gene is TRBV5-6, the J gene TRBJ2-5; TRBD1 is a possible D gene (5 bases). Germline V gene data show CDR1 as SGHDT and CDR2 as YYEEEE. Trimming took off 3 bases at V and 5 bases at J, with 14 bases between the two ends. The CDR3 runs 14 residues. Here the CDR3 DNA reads TGTGCCAGCAGCTGGGGCATGGAAAGGGAGACCCAGTACTTC. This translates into CASSWGMERETQYF. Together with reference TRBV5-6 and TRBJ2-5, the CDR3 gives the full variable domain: DAGVTQSPTHLIKTRGQQVTLRCSPKSGHDTVSWYQQALGQGPQFIFQYYEEEERQRGNFPDRFSGHQFPNYSSELNVNALLLGDSALYLCASSWGMERETQYFGPGTRLLVL.

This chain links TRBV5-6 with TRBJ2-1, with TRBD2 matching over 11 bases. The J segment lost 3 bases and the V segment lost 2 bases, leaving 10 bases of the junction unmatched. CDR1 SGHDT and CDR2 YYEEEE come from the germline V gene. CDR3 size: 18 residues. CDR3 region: CASSLFGSGRADYNEQFF. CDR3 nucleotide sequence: TGTGCCAGCAGCTTATTCGGTAGCGGGAGGGCCGACTACAATGAGCAGTTCTTC.

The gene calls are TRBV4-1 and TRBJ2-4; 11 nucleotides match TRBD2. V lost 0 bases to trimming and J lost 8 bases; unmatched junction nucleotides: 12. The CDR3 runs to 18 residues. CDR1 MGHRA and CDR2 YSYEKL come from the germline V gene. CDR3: CASSQERLAGGLRDIQYF. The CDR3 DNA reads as TGCGCCAGCAGCCAAGAGCGGCTAGCGGGGGGCCTCAGGGACATTCAGTACTTC.

CDR3 amino acids: CASSSSGGYYGYTF. The DNA for the CDR3 is TGTGCCAGCAGCTCCTCAGGGGGCTACTATGGCTACACCTTC. This chain uses TRBV7-9 with TRBJ1-2, with 8 bases aligning to TRBD1. Unmatched junction bases numbered 4, after V lost 4 bases and J lost 3 bases. CDR1 and CDR2 (germline): SEHNR, FQNEAQ (reference sequence). The CDR3 length is 14 residues.

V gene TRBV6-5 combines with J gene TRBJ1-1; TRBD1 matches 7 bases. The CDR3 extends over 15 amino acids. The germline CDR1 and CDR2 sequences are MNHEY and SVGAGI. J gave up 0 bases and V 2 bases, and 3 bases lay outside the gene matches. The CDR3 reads CASSYDREVNTEAFF. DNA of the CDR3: TGTGCCAGCAGTTACGACAGGGAGGTGAACACTGAAGCTTTCTTT.

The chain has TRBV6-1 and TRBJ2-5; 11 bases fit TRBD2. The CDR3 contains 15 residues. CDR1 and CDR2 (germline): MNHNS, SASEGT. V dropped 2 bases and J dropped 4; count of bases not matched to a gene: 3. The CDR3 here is CASSELAGGGETQYF. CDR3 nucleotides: TGTGCCAGCAGTGAACTAGCGGGAGGAGGAGAGACCCAGTACTTC.

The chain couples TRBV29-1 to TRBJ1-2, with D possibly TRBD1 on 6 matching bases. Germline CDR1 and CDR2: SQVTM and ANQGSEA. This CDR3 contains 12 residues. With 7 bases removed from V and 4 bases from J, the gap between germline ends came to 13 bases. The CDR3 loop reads CSAEGGSYGYTF. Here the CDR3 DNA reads TGCAGCGCCGAAGGGGGGAGCTATGGCTACACCTTC. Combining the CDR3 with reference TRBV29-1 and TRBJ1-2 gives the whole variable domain SAVISQKPSRDICQRGTSLTIQCQVDSQVTMMFWYRQQPGQSLTLIATANQGSEATYESGFVIDKFPISRPNLTFSTLTVSNMSPEDSSIYLCSAEGGSYGYTFGSGTRLTVV.

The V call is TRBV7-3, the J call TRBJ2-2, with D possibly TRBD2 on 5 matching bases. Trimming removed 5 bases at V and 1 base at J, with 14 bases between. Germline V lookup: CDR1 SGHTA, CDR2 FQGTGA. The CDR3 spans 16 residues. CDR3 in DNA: TGTGCCAGCAGCCCACTCAGGACTCAGAACACCGGGGAGCTGTTTTTT. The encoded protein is CASSPLRTQNTGELFF.

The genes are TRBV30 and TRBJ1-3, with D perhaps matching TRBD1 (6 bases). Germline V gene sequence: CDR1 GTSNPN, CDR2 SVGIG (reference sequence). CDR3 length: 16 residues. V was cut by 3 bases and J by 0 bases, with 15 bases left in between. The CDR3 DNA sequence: TGTGCCTGGAGGAAACAGGGTCCCAGCTCTGGAAACACCATATATTTT. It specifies CAWRKQGPSSGNTIYF.

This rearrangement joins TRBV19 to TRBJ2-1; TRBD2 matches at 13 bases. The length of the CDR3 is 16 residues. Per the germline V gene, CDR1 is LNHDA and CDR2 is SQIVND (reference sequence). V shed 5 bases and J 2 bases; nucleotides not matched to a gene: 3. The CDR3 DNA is TGTGCCAGTAGTTCCGGACTAGCGGGGGCCTACAATGAGCAGTTCTTC. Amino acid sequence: CASSSGLAGAYNEQFF.

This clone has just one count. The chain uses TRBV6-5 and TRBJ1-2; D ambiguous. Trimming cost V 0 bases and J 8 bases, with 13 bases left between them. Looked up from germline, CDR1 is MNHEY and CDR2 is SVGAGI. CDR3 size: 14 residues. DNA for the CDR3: TGTGCCAGCAGTTACTCGAGCGCCTTTAAGGGCTACACCTTC. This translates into CASSYSSAFKGYTF.

The CDR3 is CATSGQGRAAFF. CDR3 sequence (DNA): TGTGCCACCAGCGGACAGGGGCGGGCAGCTTTCTTT. The V and J genes are TRBV15 and TRBJ1-1, with TRBD1 matching over 9 bases. Germline lookup yields CDR1 LNHNV and CDR2 YYDKDF (reference sequence). CDR3 length: 12 residues. The junction had 5 bases not matched to a gene; V was cut back by 5 bases and J by 10 bases.

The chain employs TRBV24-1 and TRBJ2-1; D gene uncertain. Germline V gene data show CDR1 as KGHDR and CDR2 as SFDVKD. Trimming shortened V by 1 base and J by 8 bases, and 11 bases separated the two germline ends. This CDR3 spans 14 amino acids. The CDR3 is CATSDFSSSYEQFF. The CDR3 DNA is TGTGCCACCAGTGATTTTAGTTCTTCCTATGAGCAGTTCTTC.

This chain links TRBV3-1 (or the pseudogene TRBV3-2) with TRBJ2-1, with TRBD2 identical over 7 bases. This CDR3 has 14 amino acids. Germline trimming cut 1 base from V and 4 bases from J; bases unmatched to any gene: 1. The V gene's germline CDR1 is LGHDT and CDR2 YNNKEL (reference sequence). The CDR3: CASSQGAGYNEQFF. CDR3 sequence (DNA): TGTGCCAGCAGCCAAGGAGCGGGGTACAATGAGCAGTTCTTC.

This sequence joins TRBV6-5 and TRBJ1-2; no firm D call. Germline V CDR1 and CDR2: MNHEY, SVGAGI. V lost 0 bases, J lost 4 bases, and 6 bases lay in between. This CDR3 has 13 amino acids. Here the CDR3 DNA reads TGTGCCAGCAGTTACTCCCGGGTCTATGGCTACACCTTC. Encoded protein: CASSYSRVYGYTF.

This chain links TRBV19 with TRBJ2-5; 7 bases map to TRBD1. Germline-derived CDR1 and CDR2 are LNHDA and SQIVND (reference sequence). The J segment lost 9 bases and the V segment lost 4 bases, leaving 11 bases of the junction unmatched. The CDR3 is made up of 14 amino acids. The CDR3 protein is CASSTTGSDEAQYF. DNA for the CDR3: TGTGCCAGTAGTACGACAGGGAGCGATGAGGCCCAGTACTTC.

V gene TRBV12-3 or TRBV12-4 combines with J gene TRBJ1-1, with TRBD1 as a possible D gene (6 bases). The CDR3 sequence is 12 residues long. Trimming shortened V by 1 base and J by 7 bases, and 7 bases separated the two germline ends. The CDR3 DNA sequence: TGTGCCAGCAGTTTAGAGGGGGGTGAAGCTTTCTTT. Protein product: CASSLEGGEAFF.